These 29 T cell receptor beta chains were all obtained from the same sample, sequenced in a study of T cell responses to AZD1222 COVID-19 vaccine. Clones were read by immunoSEQ multiplex PCR, and TCRdb kept only the in-frame ones, dropping some. There are around 99,000 clones in the sample; nearly 90% occur only once, and around a sixth lies in the top ten. The sequencing used peripheral blood, collected on day 0 of AZD1222 vaccination. These receptors all come from an adult in good health.

J is TRBJ2-3 and V is TRBV29-1; no clear D. The V and J ends lost 1 base and 6 bases respectively, with 14 bases between them. The CDR3 totals 14 residues. Germline lookup yields CDR1 SQVTM and CDR2 ANQGSEA. The CDR3: CSVEGLTNSDTQYF. In DNA form, the CDR3 reads TGCAGCGTTGAAGGCCTGACAAACTCGGATACGCAGTATTTT.

The rearrangement uses TRBV6-1 and TRBJ1-2, with D unclear. Germline-derived CDR1 and CDR2 are MNHNS and SASEGT. Trimming shortened V by 6 bases and J by 2 bases, and 13 bases separated the two germline ends. The CDR3 totals 14 residues. The CDR3 bases are TGTGCCAGCAGCCTACGGGAGGGAAACTATGGCTACACCTTC. Protein product: CASSLREGNYGYTF.

This clone was picked up one time. V usage is TRBV27 and J usage is TRBJ2-1, with TRBD2 matching 13 bases. The J segment lost 0 bases and the V segment lost 6 bases, leaving 8 bases of the junction unmatched. This CDR3 region has 18 residues. Germline loops: CDR1 MNHEY, CDR2 SMNVEV (reference sequence). This chain's CDR3 is CASSAGLAGLSSYNEQFF. DNA of the CDR3: TGTGCCAGCAGCGCGGGACTAGCGGGACTAAGCTCCTACAATGAGCAGTTCTTC.

CDR3 region: CASSLLSRKLFF. The CDR3, as DNA: TGTGCCAGCAGTTTATTGTCCAGAAAACTGTTTTTT. The chain combines TRBV28 with TRBJ1-4, with D hard to call. CDR1 and CDR2 (germline): MDHEN, SYDVKM. V lost 1 base and J 10 bases, leaving 7 bases between the germline ends. CDR3 length equals 12 residues.

This chain uses TRBV2 with TRBJ1-5, with D possibly being TRBD1 (6 bases). The CDR3 length is 14 residues. CDR1 and CDR2 (germline): SNHLY, FYNNEI. V lost 3 bases and J lost 7, with 13 bases in between. The CDR3 reads CASSEGTGFQPQHF. As DNA, the CDR3 is TGTGCCAGCAGTGAGGGCACAGGGTTCCAGCCCCAGCATTTT.

The V gene is TRBV7-3, the J gene TRBJ2-1; TRBD2 aligns across 14 bases. Germline V gives CDR1 SGHTA, CDR2 FQGTGA. This CDR3 region has 16 residues. The V segment lost 5 bases and the J segment 7 bases; nucleotides outside the gene matches: 7. CDR3 DNA: TGTGCCAGCAGCCGGGGACTAGCGGGAGTCAGGAATGAGCAGTTCTTC. Residues: CASSRGLAGVRNEQFF.

The chain has TRBV19 and TRBJ2-2; possible D gene TRBD1, 5 bases. Looked up from germline, CDR1 is LNHDA and CDR2 is SQIVND (reference sequence). V was shortened by 3 bases and J by 5 bases, with 10 bases between the two germline ends. CDR3 length: 14 residues. The CDR3: CASSIQGWTGELFF. The CDR3 DNA sequence: TGTGCCAGTAGTATCCAGGGTTGGACCGGGGAGCTGTTTTTT.

The V and J genes are TRBV9 and TRBJ2-6; D remains ambiguous. V gave up 4 bases and J gave up 2 bases, with 7 bases separating them. From germline, CDR1 is SGDLS and CDR2 YYNGEE. This CDR3 comprises 14 residues. CDR3 amino acids: CASSPPAGANVLTF. CDR3 bases: TGTGCCAGCAGCCCCCCAGCTGGGGCCAACGTCCTGACTTTC.

The chain couples TRBV9 to TRBJ2-7; 8 bases agree with TRBD1. The trim removed 4 bases at V and 6 bases at J, leaving 15 bases unmatched. The CDR3 is made up of 16 amino acids. CDR1 and CDR2 (germline): SGDLS, YYNGEE. For the CDR3, the DNA is TGTGCCAGCAGCCCACAACTGTCGACAGGGACAGGCGAGCAGTACTTC. It yields the protein CASSPQLSTGTGEQYF.

The sample holds one count of this clone. The V call is TRBV10-3, the J call TRBJ1-2, with 10 positions matching TRBD1. The CDR3 contains 16 residues. Unmatched junction bases numbered 13, after V lost 9 bases and J lost 3 bases. Germline loops: CDR1 ENHRY, CDR2 SYGVKD. The CDR3, as DNA: TGTGCCATTGGGGGACAGGGGAAGGGATCTGACTATGGCTACACCTTC. Residues: CAIGGQGKGSDYGYTF.

The rearrangement links TRBV6-5 to TRBJ2-5; 12 nucleotides match TRBD2. The CDR3 contains 16 residues. Germline CDR1 is MNHEY and CDR2 is SVGAGI. V dropped 4 bases and J dropped 4; count of bases not matched to a gene: 7. The CDR3 protein is CASSSSGGVPIETQYF. The DNA for the CDR3 is TGTGCCAGCAGTTCTAGCGGGGGGGTTCCCATAGAGACCCAGTACTTC.

The gene calls are TRBV27 and TRBJ1-5; no clear D. Germline V gives CDR1 MNHEY, CDR2 SMNVEV (reference sequence). Trimming removed 7 bases at V and 1 base at J, with 14 bases between. CDR3 length: 15 amino acids. CDR3 DNA sequence: TGTGCCAGCACCCGCCGGCTGGGGAGCAATCAGCCCCAGCATTTT. Translating it yields CASTRRLGSNQPQHF.

This clone was recorded once. V gene TRBV28 combines with J gene TRBJ2-1; D is uncertain. CDR1 is MDHEN and CDR2 is SYDVKM in the germline V gene. V was shortened by 5 bases and J by 10 bases, with 9 bases between the two germline ends. The CDR3 loop spans 11 amino acids. CDR3 protein: CASSPLWEQFF. In DNA form, the CDR3 reads TGTGCCAGCAGTCCCCTTTGGGAGCAGTTCTTC.

The V gene is TRBV7-3, the J gene TRBJ2-7, with 10 bases fitting TRBD1. Trimming removed 0 bases from V and 3 bases from J; junction bases left unmatched: 2. Germline values: CDR1 SGHTA, CDR2 FQGTGA. The CDR3 has 15 amino acids. CDR3 bases: TGTGCCAGCAGCTTAACCGGGACAGGGGTCTACGAGCAGTACTTC. This sequence encodes CASSLTGTGVYEQYF. The whole variable domain, filled in from reference TRBV7-3 and TRBJ2-7, reads GAGVSQTPSNKVTEKGKYVELRCDPISGHTALYWYRQSLGQGPEFLIYFQGTGAADDSGLPNDRFFAVRPEGSVSTLKIQRTERGDSAVYLCASSLTGTGVYEQYFGPGTRLTVT.

The chain recombines TRBV7-2 with TRBJ1-6, with 9 bases lining up with TRBD1. In germline, CDR1 is SGHTA, CDR2 FQGNSA. V was pared by 7 bases and J by 4 bases, with 8 bases of the junction left unmatched. The CDR3 consists of 16 residues. DNA of the CDR3: TGTGCCAGCAACACAGGGGGCGCTAGGTATAATTCACCCCTCCACTTT. This encodes CASNTGGARYNSPLHF. Supplemented by reference TRBV7-2 and TRBJ1-6, the full variable domain reads GAGVSQSPSNKVTEKGKDVELRCDPISGHTALYWYRQSLGQGLEFLIYFQGNSAPDKSGLPSDRFSAERTGGSVSTLTIQRTQQEDSAVYLCASNTGGARYNSPLHFGNGTRLTVT.

The rearrangement joins TRBV18 to TRBJ2-5; 7 positions match TRBD1. The CDR3 extends over 13 amino acids. Germline values: CDR1 KGHSH, CDR2 LQKENI. J was trimmed by 5 bases and V by 2 bases; bases with no gene match: 2. This CDR3 is CASSPLGQETQYF. CDR3 DNA sequence: TGTGCCAGCTCACCATTGGGACAGGAGACCCAGTACTTC.

V gene TRBV9 combines with J gene TRBJ1-1, with D hard to call. Germline CDR1 reads SGDLS; CDR2 reads YYNGEE. V was cut by 1 base and J by 1 base, with 11 bases left in between. The CDR3 is 15 residues long. The CDR3 nucleotides read TGTGCCAGCAGCGTACAAGGACTGCCGAACACTGAAGCTTTCTTT. Residues: CASSVQGLPNTEAFF. The complete variable domain, with remaining parts taken from reference TRBV9 and TRBJ1-1, reads DSGVTQTPKHLITATGQRVTLRCSPRSGDLSVYWYQQSLDQGLQFLIQYYNGEERAKGNILERFSAQQFPDLHSELNLSSLELGDSALYFCASSVQGLPNTEAFFGQGTRLTVV.

A single count supports this clone. The V and J genes are TRBV19 and TRBJ2-1, with 8 bases that match TRBD2. Germline trimming cut 5 bases from V and 4 bases from J; bases unmatched to any gene: 10. CDR1 and CDR2 from the germline V gene are LNHDA and SQIVND (reference sequence). CDR3 size: 16 residues. CDR3 DNA: TGTGCCAGTAGTCCCACGGCTCCGGGAGGGTACAATGAGCAGTTCTTC. This translates into CASSPTAPGGYNEQFF.

The chain links TRBV20-1 to TRBJ1-5, with D tentatively TRBD1 (6 bases). V was pared by 3 bases and J by 9 bases, with 9 bases between. CDR3 length: 11 amino acids. The germline CDR1 and CDR2 sequences are DFQATT and SNEGSKA (reference sequence). The CDR3 DNA is TGCAGTGCTAGCGAGGGGGGGCCCCAGCATTTT. Amino acid sequence: CSASEGGPQHF.

This clone came up a few times. The V call is TRBV2, the J call TRBJ2-1; TRBD2 agrees at 7 bases. The V gene end was trimmed by 4 bases and the J gene end by 12 bases; junction bases not matched to a gene: 6. Germline loops: CDR1 SNHLY, CDR2 FYNNEI. The CDR3 has 12 amino acids. CDR3 coding DNA: TGTGCCAGCAGTGTTGGCCCGGGGGGGCAGTTCTTC. It codes for CASSVGPGGQFF.

The chain recombines TRBV24-1 with TRBJ2-1, with 11 bases that match TRBD2. The germline V gene encodes CDR1 KGHDR and CDR2 SFDVKD. This CDR3 comprises 18 residues. Trimming at V came to 2 bases and at J to 5 bases, leaving 10 bases not matched to a gene. The CDR3 is CATSDSYKPGLADNEQFF. CDR3 coding DNA: TGTGCCACCAGTGATTCATACAAACCGGGACTAGCGGACAATGAGCAGTTCTTC.

The V call is TRBV19, the J call TRBJ1-2; 12 nucleotides agree with TRBD1. With V trimmed by 6 bases and J by 7 bases, 9 bases remained unmatched. This CDR3 contains 15 residues. Germline V lookup: CDR1 LNHDA, CDR2 SQIVND (reference sequence). This CDR3 reads CASRGQGAGSSGYTF. CDR3 coding DNA: TGTGCCAGTAGGGGACAGGGGGCTGGGAGTAGTGGCTACACCTTC.

This clone was seen only a few times. The chain employs TRBV27 and TRBJ1-5, with D unresolved. This CDR3 region has 16 residues. Trimming left V 4 bases short and J 1 base short, with 14 bases between. Germline V gives CDR1 MNHEY, CDR2 SMNVEV (reference sequence). As DNA, the CDR3 is TGTGCCAGCAGTTCCCGCGTGGGTCTGAGCAATCAGCCCCAGCATTTT. Translated, it gives CASSSRVGLSNQPQHF.

The genes are TRBV18 and TRBJ2-5, with D possibly matching TRBD1 (6 bases). The germline gives CDR1 KGHSH, CDR2 LQKENI. V dropped 3 bases and J dropped 2 bases, with 13 bases sitting between them. The CDR3 is 15 amino acids. In DNA, the CDR3 is TGTGCCAGCTCACCGCACCAGGGGAGTCAAGAGACCCAGTACTTC. Encoded protein: CASSPHQGSQETQYF.

This clone was seen a single time. This rearrangement joins TRBV7-2 to TRBJ2-3, with a weak D call TRBD2 (5 bases). With 2 bases removed from V and 2 bases from J, the gap between germline ends came to 11 bases. Germline CDR1 is SGHTA and CDR2 is FQGNSA. The CDR3 consists of 15 residues. The CDR3 region is CASSLRRGSTDTQYF. The CDR3 coding sequence is TGTGCCAGCAGCTTAAGACGGGGTTCCACAGATACGCAGTATTTT.

This clone appeared a single time. This sequence joins TRBV29-1 and TRBJ2-7, with D perhaps matching TRBD1 (5 bases). The germline CDR1 and CDR2 sequences are SQVTM and ANQGSEA. V dropped 0 bases and J dropped 5 bases, with 8 bases sitting between them. This CDR3 spans 12 amino acids. The CDR3 protein is CSVEDQGDEQYF. The CDR3 DNA reads as TGCAGCGTTGAAGATCAAGGGGACGAGCAGTACTTC.

In this sample, this clone turned up once. The chain has TRBV3-1 (or the pseudogene TRBV3-2) and TRBJ1-5; the match to TRBD1 covers 7 bases. The CDR3 sequence is 13 residues long. V lost 3 bases to trimming and J lost 5 bases; unmatched junction nucleotides: 1. Looked up from germline, CDR1 is LGHDT and CDR2 is YNNKEL (reference sequence). The CDR3 coding sequence is TGTGCCAGCAGCCACAGGGGGGATCAGCCCCAGCATTTT. This translates into CASSHRGDQPQHF.

The J gene is TRBJ2-5, the V gene TRBV6-2 or TRBV6-3, with 9 nucleotides matching TRBD2. Germline CDR1 MNHEY, CDR2 SVGEGT. This CDR3 is 14 amino acids long. The ends lost 5 bases at V and 5 bases at J; junction bases unmatched: 6. Here the CDR3 DNA reads TGTGCCAGCAGTGGAGCGGGGGGCGGGGAGACCCAGTACTTC. Protein: CASSGAGGGETQYF.

The gene calls are TRBV3-1 (or the pseudogene TRBV3-2) and TRBJ1-6; 10 bases fit TRBD1. Germline V CDR1 and CDR2: LGHDT, YNNKEL (reference sequence). Trimming at V came to 5 bases and at J to 9 bases, leaving 10 bases not matched to a gene. The CDR3 sequence is 16 residues long. CDR3 region: CASSSRDRGVISPLHF. CDR3 DNA sequence: TGTGCCAGCAGCTCCCGGGACAGGGGAGTCATTTCACCCCTCCACTTT.